The table lists the clone carrying this T cell receptor (beta chain) with many counts. What it binds is not known. CDR3 length: 14 amino acids. Germline V gene lookup returns CDR1 KGHDR and CDR2 SFDVKD. Trimming stripped 6 bases from V and 0 bases from J, with 8 bases between. The definition of stable Graves' hyperthyroidism was no ophthalmopathy progression within 18 months. TCR beta CDR3 sequences were amplified from RNA transcripts. The HTBI primer set was used in a first-round RT-PCR of the TCR CDR3. MiXCR, applied by TCRdb to the multiplex PCR reads, yields one record per CDR3 protein. The data hold fewer than 850,000 distinct CDR3 sequences, with around 16% observed a single time. The sample comes from a study of T cells in Graves' hyperthyroidism and ophthalmopathy. The study, taken as a whole, reports: A model built on 13 V-J features separated ophthalmopathy from stable hyperthyroidism.

This clonotype was obtained from a man over 45 with Graves' hyperthyroidism. The sample taken for sequencing was blood. The genes are TRBV24-1 and TRBJ1-5; D remains unclear. CDR3 bases: TGTGCCACCAGTTCCATCCTTAGCAATCAGCCCCAGCATTTT. It encodes CATSSILSNQPQHF.